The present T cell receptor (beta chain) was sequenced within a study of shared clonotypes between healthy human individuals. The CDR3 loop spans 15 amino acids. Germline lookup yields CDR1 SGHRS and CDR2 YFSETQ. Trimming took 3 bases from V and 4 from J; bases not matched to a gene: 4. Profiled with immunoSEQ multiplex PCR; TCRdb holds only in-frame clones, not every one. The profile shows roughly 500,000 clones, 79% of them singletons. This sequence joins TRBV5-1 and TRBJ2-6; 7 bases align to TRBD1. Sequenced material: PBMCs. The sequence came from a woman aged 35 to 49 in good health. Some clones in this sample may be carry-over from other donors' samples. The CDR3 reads CASSSMTGGANVLTF. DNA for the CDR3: TGCGCCAGCAGCTCGATGACAGGGGGGGCCAACGTCCTGACTTTC.